These 24 T cell receptor beta chains were all obtained from the same sample, sequenced in a study of beta chain features in type 1 diabetes. Whole-study results and caveats: For Type 1 diabetes patients, all four CD4+ subsets carried TCRB CDR3s that were moderately but significantly shorter.

No antigen is known for these receptors. As every portion of the isolated RNA was reverse transcribed, the sequencing read expressed TCRB transcripts. TCRdb's table, derived via immunoSEQ multiplex PCR, lists solely in-frame clones and lacks some. The sample consists of around 650,000 clones, over 10% of them appearing once. Sequencing was performed on naive CD4+ T cells from blood. The receptors here all came from a man in his thirties or forties with type 1 diabetes.

V usage is TRBV7-6 and J usage is TRBJ2-5, with 9 bases matching TRBD2. The germline gives CDR1 SGHVS, CDR2 FNYEAQ. The J segment lost 3 bases and the V segment lost 8 bases, leaving 7 bases of the junction unmatched. This CDR3 is built from 14 residues. DNA for the CDR3: TGTGCCAGCTCGTCGGTAGCGGGGGAAGAGACCCAGTACTTC. Translation gives CASSSVAGEETQYF.

The J gene is TRBJ2-3, the V gene TRBV7-6, with a weak D call TRBD2 (6 bases). The V end was cut by 4 bases, the J end by 0 bases, with 11 bases between. The CDR3 loop spans 15 amino acids. The germline CDR1 and CDR2 sequences are SGHVS and FNYEAQ. This CDR3 reads CASSSTGTSTDTQYF. In DNA form, the CDR3 reads TGTGCCAGCAGCTCAACCGGGACTAGCACAGATACGCAGTATTTT.

This clone occurred a few times. The same CDR3 is also encoded by other DNA sequences in this sample. The chain recombines TRBV28 with TRBJ1-2; D not certain. Germline-derived CDR1 and CDR2 are MDHEN and SYDVKM. The CDR3 is 12 residues long. With 3 bases removed from V and 5 bases from J, the gap between germline ends came to 7 bases. The DNA for the CDR3 is TGTGCCAGCAGTTTGCCGGAGTATGGCTACACCTTC. As protein: CASSLPEYGYTF.

The table lists this clone with a few counts. This chain connects TRBV7-2 to TRBJ1-2; D is unclear. The CDR3 is 13 residues long. V shed 3 bases and J shed 2 bases, with 7 bases lying between them. Germline V CDR1 and CDR2: SGHTA, FQGNSA. The CDR3 reads CASSFGRNYGYTF. As DNA, the CDR3 is TGTGCCAGCAGCTTCGGGCGAAACTATGGCTACACCTTC.

The rearrangement links TRBV21-1 to TRBJ2-5. TRBV21-1 is noted as a pseudogene. This CDR3 contains 14 residues. CDR3 DNA: TGTGCCAGCAGCACCCCGGGACCCCAAGAGACCCAGTACTTC. This encodes CASSTPGPQETQYF.

This chain joins TRBV7-2 and TRBJ2-3; tentatively, D is TRBD2 (6 bases). Germline V lookup: CDR1 SGHTA, CDR2 FQGNSA. V was pared by 1 base and J by 0 bases, with 14 bases between. This CDR3 has 17 amino acids. In nucleotides, the CDR3 is TGTGCCAGCAGCTTAGTTGCAGGGACTCCTAGCACAGATACGCAGTATTTT. It encodes CASSLVAGTPSTDTQYF.

The chain recombines TRBV6-5 with TRBJ1-2, with 7 bases aligning to TRBD1. V lost 7 bases to trimming and J lost 2 bases; unmatched junction nucleotides: 7. Germline CDR1 MNHEY, CDR2 SVGAGI. CDR3 length: 14 amino acids. CDR3 region: CASTENRGNYGYTF. The CDR3 DNA sequence: TGTGCCAGCACCGAGAACAGGGGCAACTATGGCTACACCTTC.

The table lists this clone with a few counts. The rearrangement links TRBV7-2 to TRBJ1-2, with D possibly matching TRBD1 (5 bases). Trimming removed 5 bases from V and 6 bases from J, with 13 bases in between. Germline values: CDR1 SGHTA, CDR2 FQGNSA. The CDR3 is 13 residues long. CDR3 in amino acids: CASSLAGRDGYTF. The CDR3 DNA reads as TGTGCCAGCAGCCTCGCAGGGAGGGATGGCTACACCTTC.

CDR3 sequence reads: CASSPFSGYKETQYF. CDR3 nucleotide sequence: TGTGCCAGCTCACCCTTTAGCGGGTATAAGGAGACCCAGTACTTC. This chain links TRBV18 with TRBJ2-5, with TRBD2 identical over 7 bases. This CDR3 region has 15 residues. Germline CDR1 and CDR2: KGHSH and LQKENI. The ends lost 3 bases at V and 5 bases at J; junction bases unmatched: 9.

This rearrangement joins TRBV27 to TRBJ1-5, with 8 bases lining up with TRBD1. Germline V CDR1 and CDR2: MNHEY, SMNVEV (reference sequence). The V and J ends lost 2 bases and 3 bases, in that order; junction bases with no gene match: 6. The CDR3 contains 16 residues. CDR3 bases: TGTGCCAGCAGTTTACAGGGGGCGCGAGACAATCAGCCCCAGCATTTT. This translates into CASSLQGARDNQPQHF.

The table lists this clone with a few counts. This specimen includes other DNA sequences encoding the same CDR3. The chain is built from TRBV9 and TRBJ2-7, with D possibly matching TRBD1 (6 bases). Trimming shortened V by 0 bases and J by 2 bases, and 9 bases separated the two germline ends. Germline loops: CDR1 SGDLS, CDR2 YYNGEE. The CDR3 is 14 amino acids. CDR3 DNA: TGTGCCAGCAGCGTAGGGCAGGGGCCCTACGAGCAGTACTTC. As protein: CASSVGQGPYEQYF.

The sample holds a few counts of this clone. This chain joins TRBV7-2 and TRBJ2-3; a weak D match, TRBD1 (5 bases). This CDR3 region has 15 residues. The germline V gene encodes CDR1 SGHTA and CDR2 FQGNSA. The germline V and J ends were trimmed by 5 bases and 0 bases, with 12 bases remaining between them. The CDR3 spells CASSLQDSSTDTQYF. The CDR3 coding sequence is TGTGCCAGCAGCCTACAGGATTCTAGCACAGATACGCAGTATTTT.

V usage is TRBV7-9 and J usage is TRBJ2-2; 8 nucleotides match TRBD1. Germline V gives CDR1 SEHNR, CDR2 FQNEAQ (reference sequence). V gave up 5 bases and J gave up 5 bases; unmatched junction bases: 10. The CDR3 sequence is 16 residues long. Here the CDR3 reads CASSPHGQGATGELFF. The CDR3 region has the DNA TGTGCCAGCAGCCCCCACGGGCAGGGGGCGACCGGGGAGCTGTTTTTT.

The chain joins TRBV11-3 to TRBJ1-2; D is unclear. V lost 10 bases and J 7 bases, leaving 25 bases between the germline ends. Germline V gene sequence: CDR1 SGHNT, CDR2 YENEEA. The CDR3 spans 15 residues. The CDR3 loop reads CATSNGMRQNFGYTF. The CDR3 DNA follows: TGTGCCACCAGTAATGGTATGCGGCAGAATTTTGGCTACACCTTC.

V is TRBV9 and J is TRBJ2-6, with D tentatively TRBD1 (5 bases). This CDR3 spans 16 amino acids. In germline, CDR1 is SGDLS, CDR2 YYNGEE. Trimming removed 0 bases from V and 2 bases from J, with 9 bases in between. CDR3 DNA sequence: TGTGCCAGCAGCGTAGAACCAGGGACTGGGGCCAACGTCCTGACTTTC. Its protein product is CASSVEPGTGANVLTF.

This clone appeared a few times. J is TRBJ2-1 and V is TRBV21-1; the table calls TRBD1, which could not be checked here. TRBV21-1 corresponds to a pseudogene. The CDR3 runs 15 residues. CDR3 sequence reads: CASSRRDSSYNEQFF. CDR3 nucleotide sequence: TGTGCCAGCAGCAGGCGGGACAGCTCCTACAATGAGCAGTTCTTC.

The table lists this clone with a few counts. The V gene is TRBV6-4, the J gene TRBJ2-1; no firm D call. Trimming pared 4 bases from V and 9 bases from J, leaving 16 bases between. CDR3 length: 14 residues. CDR1 is MRHNA, CDR2 SNTAGT, per germline. The DNA of the CDR3 is TGTGCCAGCAGTGTGATGCCTAGGGAAACTGAGCAGTTCTTC. This codes for CASSVMPRETEQFF.

The CDR3 DNA reads TGTGCCAGTAGTCCTACTAGACCCTCGGGGACCCAGTACTTC. Translating it yields CASSPTRPSGTQYF. This rearrangement joins TRBV19 to TRBJ2-5, with D possibly TRBD2 on 5 matching bases. The CDR3 extends over 14 amino acids. V was pared by 5 bases and J by 7 bases, with 17 bases between. Germline V CDR1 and CDR2: LNHDA, SQIVND (reference sequence). Drawing the rest from reference TRBV19 and TRBJ2-5, the complete variable domain is DGGITQSPKYLFRKEGQNVTLSCEQNLNHDAMYWYRQDPGQGLRLIYYSQIVNDFQKGDIAEGYSVSREKKESFPLTVTSAQKNPTAFYLCASSPTRPSGTQYFGPGTRLLVL.

The chain has TRBV4-3 and TRBJ1-3, with D uncertain. Deletions cut 0 bases from V and 2 bases from J, with 8 bases between. Germline V gene sequence: CDR1 LGHNA, CDR2 YSLEER. The CDR3 is 15 amino acids. CDR3 loop: CASSQEVIPGNTIYF. CDR3 DNA sequence: TGCGCCAGCAGCCAAGAAGTCATCCCTGGAAACACCATATATTTT.

The rearrangement uses TRBV7-2 and TRBJ2-3; D gene ambiguous. Germline V lookup: CDR1 SGHTA, CDR2 FQGNSA. CDR3 length equals 13 residues. Trimming left V 2 bases short and J 5 bases short, with 8 bases between. The DNA of the CDR3 is TGTGCCAGCAGCTTAAGGATCGAAGATACGCAGTATTTT. It codes for CASSLRIEDTQYF.

This clone occurred a few times. V usage is TRBV29-1 and J usage is TRBJ1-1, with TRBD1 as a possible D gene (6 bases). V was trimmed by 7 bases and J by 1 base, leaving 13 bases between them. Germline CDR1 SQVTM, CDR2 ANQGSEA. The CDR3 consists of 13 residues. Here the CDR3 DNA reads TGCAGCGCCATCCGGACAGAGAACACTGAAGCTTTCTTT. Translated, it gives CSAIRTENTEAFF. The whole variable domain, remainder taken from reference TRBV29-1 and TRBJ1-1, is SAVISQKPSRDICQRGTSLTIQCQVDSQVTMMFWYRQQPGQSLTLIATANQGSEATYESGFVIDKFPISRPNLTFSTLTVSNMSPEDSSIYLCSAIRTENTEAFFGQGTRLTVV.

The J gene is TRBJ1-1, the V gene TRBV19, with D unresolved. With 5 bases removed from V and 11 bases from J, the gap between germline ends came to 15 bases. This CDR3 region has 12 residues. The germline gives CDR1 LNHDA, CDR2 SQIVND (reference sequence). The CDR3 loop is CASSDFGVSAFF. The CDR3 DNA reads as TGTGCCAGTAGTGATTTCGGGGTATCGGCTTTCTTT.

This clone was counted many times. This rearrangement joins TRBV11-2 to TRBJ2-3; D uncertain. This CDR3 has 14 amino acids. Germline CDR1 reads SGHAT; CDR2 reads FQNNGV. The V and J ends lost 5 bases and 1 base respectively, with 10 bases between them. CDR3: CASSVDQGTDTQYF. The CDR3 region has the DNA TGTGCCAGCAGCGTCGACCAGGGCACAGATACGCAGTATTTT. Looking up the rest from reference TRBV11-2 and TRBJ2-3 gives the full variable domain: EAGVAQSPRYKIIEKRQSVAFWCNPISGHATLYWYQQILGQGPKLLIQFQNNGVVDDSQLPKDRFSAERLKGVDSTLKIQPAKLEDSAVYLCASSVDQGTDTQYFGPGTRLTVL.

V usage is TRBV5-6 and J usage is TRBJ2-3; TRBD1 aligns across 7 bases. After removal of 1 base from V and 1 base from J, the junction contained 3 bases not matched to a gene. CDR3 length equals 15 residues. The germline V gene encodes CDR1 SGHDT and CDR2 YYEEEE. The CDR3 DNA reads TGTGCCAGCAGCTTGCGTACAGGGGGCACAGATACGCAGTATTTT. It yields the protein CASSLRTGGTDTQYF.